The sequence of this T cell receptor (beta chain) was determined in a study of glioma-infiltrating T cells. Findings of the study overall: Tissue-blood divergence was below expectation in non-neoplastic patients, above in gliomas. Only very few CDR3 sequences appeared in both tissue and blood.

TCR alpha and beta CDR3 regions were amplified from RNA using iRepertoire nested multiplex PCR. Tissue mRNA or PBMC total RNA, roughly 85-450 ng, went into one-step reverse transcription and amplification. TCRdb analysed the multiplex PCR reads with MiXCR anew, one entry per CDR3 protein. The sample lists 160,000 or so distinct CDR3 sequences; under 55% were seen once. The CDR3 covers 13 residues. CDR1 is LNHDA, CDR2 SQIVND, per germline (reference sequence). V lost 4 bases, J lost 13 bases, and 9 bases stayed unmatched. Concerning this clonotype itself: Its antigen is as yet unknown.

The receptor's source is a human donor with low-grade glioma or glioblastoma, undergoing nonglioma brain surgery, or in good health (not recorded which). This sequence joins TRBV19 and TRBJ2-1, with 8 bases matching TRBD1. The specimen was glioma tissue, nonneoplastic brain tissue, or PBMCs (not recorded which). The CDR3: CASSNGQGETQFF. CDR3 coding DNA: TGTGCCAGTAGTAACGGACAGGGAGAGACCCAGTTCTTC.